Below, 5 T cell receptor beta chains from the same sample are listed, as sequenced in a study of T cell responses to AZD1222 COVID-19 vaccine. TCRdb's table, derived via immunoSEQ multiplex PCR, lists solely in-frame clones and lacks some. The data show around 96,000 clones, just over 85% seen once. The sequencing used peripheral blood, collected 28 days after the second AZD1222 dose. These receptors were obtained from an adult who received the AZD1222 COVID-19 vaccine.

V gene TRBV7-8 combines with J gene TRBJ1-6; 7 bases are shared with TRBD1. The CDR3 extends over 11 amino acids. Germline V CDR1 and CDR2: SGHVS, FQNEAQ. Trimming removed 2 bases from V and 15 bases from J; junction bases left unmatched: 1. CDR3 sequence (DNA): TGTGCCAGCAGCTTACGGGACAGCCTCCACTTT. This encodes CASSLRDSLHF.

The J gene is TRBJ2-1, the V gene TRBV6-2 or TRBV6-3, with D tentatively TRBD2 (6 bases). Germline V gives CDR1 MNHEY, CDR2 SVGEGT. The CDR3 spans 15 residues. The ends were cut back, 0 bases at V and 6 bases at J, with 12 bases in the middle. CDR3 amino acids: CASSYSRSGSNEQFF. The CDR3 DNA is TGTGCCAGCAGTTACTCGCGGAGCGGGTCCAATGAGCAGTTCTTC.

Only one count was recorded for this clone. Written as DNA, the CDR3 is TGTGCCAGCAGCCAGAGGGCGACAGGGGAGACTGAAGCTTTCTTT. It specifies CASSQRATGETEAFF. The chain employs TRBV3-1 (or the pseudogene TRBV3-2) and TRBJ1-1, with TRBD1 matching over 8 bases. The length of the CDR3 is 15 residues. Germline values: CDR1 LGHDT, CDR2 YNNKEL (reference sequence). V lost 3 bases, J lost 5 bases, and 8 bases stayed unmatched.

The genes are TRBV5-4 and TRBJ1-6; maybe TRBD1 (6 bases). The length of the CDR3 is 14 residues. Trimming pared 0 bases from V and 10 bases from J, leaving 11 bases between. The germline V gene encodes CDR1 SGHNT and CDR2 YYREEE (reference sequence). The CDR3 DNA follows: TGTGCCAGCAGCTTGGACAGGGTAAACTCACCCCTCCACTTT. Protein: CASSLDRVNSPLHF.

The rearrangement joins TRBV7-6 to TRBJ2-2; 11 positions match TRBD2. The trim removed 1 base at V and 5 bases at J, leaving 6 bases unmatched. This CDR3 region has 17 residues. The germline V gene has CDR1 SGHVS and CDR2 FNYEAQ. The CDR3: CASSLGLAGPLTGELFF. CDR3 coding DNA: TGTGCCAGCAGCTTAGGACTAGCGGGGCCCCTGACCGGGGAGCTGTTTTTT.